Included here is one TCR beta chain sequence, with context. Only in-frame clones appear in the TCRdb table, and some are missing; sequencing was by immunoSEQ multiplex PCR. The repertoire includes approximately 89,000 clones, around 94% of them detected once, and about 1.6% sits in the top ten. This entry is derived from a study of T cell changes during pregnancy in multiple sclerosis. CDR1 SGHTA and CDR2 FQGNSA come from the germline V gene. Trimming took 5 bases from V and 4 from J, leaving 9 bases between them. This CDR3 has 13 amino acids. Sample: peripheral blood, taken after pregnancy. The TCR sequence derives from a female donor in good health, enrolled as a control in a pregnancy study. The chain uses TRBV7-2 and TRBJ1-3, with D maybe TRBD1 (5 bases). CDR3: CASSPRQGNTIYF. For the CDR3, the DNA is TGTGCCAGCAGCCCAAGACAGGGAAACACCATATATTTT.